These 15 T cell receptor beta chains were all obtained from the same sample, sequenced in a study of cytomegalovirus exposure and HLA in healthy donors. PCR was performed using 60 Vbeta and 13 Jbeta primers. Profiled with immunoSEQ multiplex PCR; TCRdb holds only in-frame clones, not every one. The sample includes about 77,000 clones. The sample was PBMCs. These receptors all come from a man in his fifties in good health and CMV-seropositive.

The chain couples TRBV5-6 to TRBJ2-3; the match to TRBD1 covers 9 bases. The germline CDR1 and CDR2 sequences are SGHDT and YYEEEE. The CDR3 loop spans 16 amino acids. V trimming: 0 bases; J trimming: 6 bases; junction bases outside the gene matches: 8. The CDR3 coding sequence is TGTGCCAGCAGCTTGGAATTCGGGACAGGGTCTGATACGCAGTATTTT. The encoded protein is CASSLEFGTGSDTQYF. The variable domain in full, with the rest retrieved from reference TRBV5-6 and TRBJ2-3, is DAGVTQSPTHLIKTRGQQVTLRCSPKSGHDTVSWYQQALGQGPQFIFQYYEEEERQRGNFPDRFSGHQFPNYSSELNVNALLLGDSALYLCASSLEFGTGSDTQYFGPGTRLTVL.

The V and J genes are TRBV11-2 and TRBJ2-5, with D possibly TRBD1 on 7 matching bases. The CDR3 runs 16 residues. V was clipped by 3 bases and J by 5 bases, with 19 bases between them. Germline CDR1 reads SGHAT; CDR2 reads FQNNGV. CDR3 sequence (DNA): TGTGCCAGCAGCTTCGTACCAGGGGGGCAGCGGGAGACCCAGTACTTC. This codes for CASSFVPGGQRETQYF.

The chain is built from TRBV5-1 and TRBJ1-4; D might be TRBD1 (5 bases). The ends were cut back, 10 bases at V and 7 bases at J, with 17 bases in the middle. Per the germline V gene, CDR1 is SGHRS and CDR2 is YFSETQ. This CDR3 is 13 amino acids long. The CDR3, as DNA: TGCGCCCCCAAGACGGAAGGGGTTGAAAAACTGTTTTTT. Protein: CAPKTEGVEKLFF.

The chain employs TRBV4-1 and TRBJ1-4; D is perhaps TRBD1 (5 bases). V dropped 4 bases and J dropped 0 bases, with 12 bases sitting between them. The germline CDR1 and CDR2 sequences are MGHRA and YSYEKL. This CDR3 spans 16 amino acids. Written as DNA, the CDR3 is TGCGCCAGCAGCCGGCGGGACGACGCAACTAATGAAAAACTGTTTTTT. Encoded protein: CASSRRDDATNEKLFF.

The chain carries TRBV6-5 and TRBJ1-2; TRBD1 might be the D (6 bases). The CDR3 is 13 amino acids. Germline loops: CDR1 MNHEY, CDR2 SVGAGI. Trimming removed 2 bases at V and 4 bases at J, with 8 bases between. CDR3 in DNA: TGTGCCAGCAGTTACGGCAGGGGCTATGGCTACACCTTC. It specifies CASSYGRGYGYTF.

This chain joins TRBV9 and TRBJ2-1, with D perhaps TRBD1 (6 bases). This CDR3 spans 15 amino acids. Germline V gene lookup returns CDR1 SGDLS and CDR2 YYNGEE. V was pared by 0 bases and J by 8 bases, with 15 bases between. CDR3 amino acids: CASSVGISGGDEQFF. Here the CDR3 DNA reads TGTGCCAGCAGCGTAGGGATAAGTGGGGGCGATGAGCAGTTCTTC.

To note about this clone: This sample also contains other DNA sequences that code for the same CDR3. This chain connects TRBV6-6 to TRBJ2-7; TRBD2 matches 7 bases. This CDR3 has 15 amino acids. V lost 6 bases, J lost 6 bases, and 14 bases stayed unmatched. Looked up from germline, CDR1 is MNHNY and CDR2 is SVGAGI (reference sequence). This CDR3 is CASRGSLPPGGEQYF. CDR3 bases: TGTGCCAGCAGGGGGAGCCTACCCCCGGGAGGCGAGCAGTACTTC.

The chain joins TRBV7-8 to TRBJ2-1; D is possibly TRBD1 (6 bases). The CDR3 covers 14 residues. Germline V gives CDR1 SGHVS, CDR2 FQNEAQ. The V and J ends lost 4 bases and 3 bases respectively, with 10 bases between them. Here the CDR3 reads CASSSRTVYNEQFF. CDR3 nucleotide sequence: TGTGCCAGCAGCTCTCGGACAGTCTACAATGAGCAGTTCTTC.

V usage is TRBV6-5 and J usage is TRBJ1-2, with D maybe TRBD1 (6 bases). The CDR3 sequence is 15 residues long. Germline assignment: CDR1 MNHEY and CDR2 SVGAGI. V was cut by 5 bases and J by 0 bases, with 13 bases left in between. The CDR3 loop is CASSAGTLANYGYTF. The CDR3 DNA reads TGTGCCAGCAGTGCCGGGACATTAGCTAACTATGGCTACACCTTC.

The gene calls are TRBV2 and TRBJ1-2; TRBD1 matches at 7 bases. Germline CDR1 and CDR2: SNHLY and FYNNEI. Losses at the gene ends were 3 bases for V and 11 bases for J; bases not matched to a gene: 12. The CDR3 sequence is 14 residues long. CDR3 in amino acids: CASSDRFRDSFYTF. The CDR3 DNA is TGTGCCAGCAGTGATAGGTTCCGGGACAGCTTTTACACCTTC.

V usage is TRBV9 and J usage is TRBJ2-1; weak D call: TRBD1 (5 bases). Germline V CDR1 and CDR2: SGDLS, YYNGEE. Trimming removed 3 bases from V and 5 bases from J, with 9 bases in between. The CDR3 has 13 amino acids. The CDR3: CASSALQDNEQFF. CDR3 coding DNA: TGTGCCAGCAGCGCCCTACAGGACAATGAGCAGTTCTTC. Combining the CDR3 with reference TRBV9 and TRBJ2-1 gives the whole variable domain DSGVTQTPKHLITATGQRVTLRCSPRSGDLSVYWYQQSLDQGLQFLIQYYNGEERAKGNILERFSAQQFPDLHSELNLSSLELGDSALYFCASSALQDNEQFFGPGTRLTVL.

As regards this clone: This CDR3 is also generated by other DNA sequences in the sample. The gene calls are TRBV6-5 and TRBJ1-1; TRBD1 matches 8 bases. Unmatched junction bases numbered 3, after V lost 5 bases and J lost 1 base. Germline CDR1 MNHEY, CDR2 SVGAGI. This CDR3 region has 14 residues. CDR3 amino acids: CASSPQGGNTEAFF. Written as DNA, the CDR3 is TGTGCCAGCAGTCCACAGGGGGGGAACACTGAAGCTTTCTTT.

The chain has TRBV5-1 and TRBJ2-3; D is perhaps TRBD1 (6 bases). Germline CDR1 and CDR2: SGHRS and YFSETQ. The CDR3 extends over 14 amino acids. Trimming stripped 0 bases from V and 8 bases from J, with 13 bases between. CDR3 sequence: CASSLDGGQITQYF. CDR3 nucleotides: TGCGCCAGCAGCTTGGATGGGGGCCAGATTACGCAGTATTTT.

The DNA of the CDR3 is TGCGCCAGCAGCCAAACCCCAGGGGAGATTGTTGAAGCTTTCTTT. It yields the protein CASSQTPGEIVEAFF. The chain carries TRBV4-1 and TRBJ1-1; D is perhaps TRBD1 (6 bases). Looked up from germline, CDR1 is MGHRA and CDR2 is YSYEKL. This CDR3 is 15 amino acids long. V lost 2 bases to trimming and J lost 7 bases, with 17 bases between them.

This chain links TRBV4-1 with TRBJ2-7, with TRBD2 matching 9 bases. This CDR3 is 15 amino acids long. Trimming took 1 base from V and 0 from J; bases not matched to a gene: 1. The germline V gene has CDR1 MGHRA and CDR2 YSYEKL. The CDR3 sequence: CASSQGLAASYEQYF. Written as DNA, the CDR3 is TGCGCCAGCAGCCAAGGACTAGCGGCCTCCTACGAGCAGTACTTC.